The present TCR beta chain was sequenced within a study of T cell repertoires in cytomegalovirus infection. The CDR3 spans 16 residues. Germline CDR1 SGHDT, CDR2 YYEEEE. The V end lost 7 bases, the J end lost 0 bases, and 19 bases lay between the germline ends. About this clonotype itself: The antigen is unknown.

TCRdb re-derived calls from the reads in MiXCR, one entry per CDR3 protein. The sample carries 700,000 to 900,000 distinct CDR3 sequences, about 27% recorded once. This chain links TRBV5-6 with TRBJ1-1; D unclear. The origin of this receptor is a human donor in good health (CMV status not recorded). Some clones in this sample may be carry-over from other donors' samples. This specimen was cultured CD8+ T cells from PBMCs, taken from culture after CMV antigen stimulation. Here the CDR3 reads CASGLAFSWLNTEAFF. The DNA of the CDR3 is TGTGCCAGCGGGCTCGCTTTCTCTTGGTTGAACACTGAAGCTTTCTTT. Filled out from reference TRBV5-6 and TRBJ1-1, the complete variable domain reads DAGVTQSPTHLIKTRGQQVTLRCSPKSGHDTVSWYQQALGQGPQFIFQYYEEEERQRGNFPDRFSGHQFPNYSSELNVNALLLGDSALYLCASGLAFSWLNTEAFFGQGTRLTVV.